This T cell receptor beta chain was identified during a study of blood T cell repertoires in COVID-19. Study-level background: T cells, B-cell-depleted T cells, or PBMCs supplied cDNA or gDNA.

Exposed participants came across a COVID-19 case within 2 weeks before study entry. The CDR3 is 15 amino acids. Germline V gene lookup returns CDR1 SGHKS and CDR2 YYEKEE (reference sequence). V dropped 1 base and J dropped 5; count of bases not matched to a gene: 5. Original handling: Reference gene primer amplification gave estimated nucleated cell counts. Assay used: immunoSEQ multiplex PCR; TCRdb lists only in-frame clones, some missing. The V and J calls and clone size are taken from that table; D and trimming were inferred from the DNA. The data contain around 250,000 clones, 85% to 90% of them seen just once; the ten biggest clones take up around 0.87%.

The source of this sequence is a man aged 50 or older who had been exposed to COVID-19. The chain couples TRBV5-5 to TRBJ2-2; 7 bases align to TRBD2. The sequenced material came from PBMCs or T cells enriched from blood (not recorded which). CDR3 DNA sequence: TGTGCCAGCAGCTTGATGGGAGGGGATACCGGGGAGCTGTTTTTT. It encodes CASSLMGGDTGELFF.